This TCR beta chain was documented in a study of PD-1 blockade in classical Hodgkin lymphoma. About this clone itself: The antigen is unknown.

Each patient experienced a relapse that followed autologous stem cell transplantation, and brentuximab vedotin exposure varied. Each best response was a complete response, a partial response or progressive disease. Measured with immunoSEQ multiplex PCR; TCRdb has only the in-frame clones, and not every one. Among approximately 50,000 clones listed, over 60% were seen once. Findings and caveats of the study: Newly diagnosed patients had baseline TCR diversity that was reportedly lower than that of healthy donors.

Looked up from germline, CDR1 is SGHRS and CDR2 is YFSETQ. This CDR3 is 15 amino acids long. Trimming stripped 0 bases from V and 8 bases from J, with 17 bases between. The sample in question was peripheral blood mononuclear cells (PBMCs), obtained before the second cycle of nivolumab. The rearrangement joins TRBV5-1 to TRBJ1-2, with D possibly matching TRBD1 (5 bases). The receptor was isolated from a human donor with classical Hodgkin lymphoma. The CDR3 is CASSLAGSGLRGYTF. The CDR3 DNA follows: TGCGCCAGCAGCTTGGCCGGTTCGGGGCTCAGAGGCTACACCTTC.